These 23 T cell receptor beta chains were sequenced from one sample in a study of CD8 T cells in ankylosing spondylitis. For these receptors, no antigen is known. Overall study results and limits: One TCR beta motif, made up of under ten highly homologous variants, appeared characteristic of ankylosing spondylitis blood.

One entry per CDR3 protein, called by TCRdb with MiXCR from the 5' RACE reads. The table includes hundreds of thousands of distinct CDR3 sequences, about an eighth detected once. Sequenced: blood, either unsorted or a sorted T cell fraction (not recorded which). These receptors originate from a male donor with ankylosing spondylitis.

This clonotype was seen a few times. CDR3 bases: TGCAGTGCTAGTAAACGGGGCAGAGGGTCCTACAATGAGCAGTTCTTC. Translated, it gives CSASKRGRGSYNEQFF. The chain couples TRBV20-1 to TRBJ2-1; the D gene could be TRBD1 or TRBD2 (5 bases each). This CDR3 is 16 amino acids long. CDR1 and CDR2 (germline): DFQATT, SNEGSKA (reference sequence). Trimming cost V 3 bases and J 1 base, with 16 bases left between them.

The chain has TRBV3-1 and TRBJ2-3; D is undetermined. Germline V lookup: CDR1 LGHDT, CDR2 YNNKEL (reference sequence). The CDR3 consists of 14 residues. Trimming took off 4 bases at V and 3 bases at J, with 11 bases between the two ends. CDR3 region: CASSRAGQTDTQYF. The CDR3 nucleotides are TGTGCCAGCAGCCGAGCCGGCCAGACAGATACGCAGTATTTT.

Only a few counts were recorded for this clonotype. Here the CDR3 DNA reads TGTGCCAGCACGGGTCACGGCACAGATACGCAGTATTTT. This translates into CASTGHGTDTQYF. The chain uses TRBV9 and TRBJ2-3, with D uncertain. This CDR3 is built from 13 residues. Germline lookup yields CDR1 SGDLS and CDR2 YYNGEE. Trimming took 6 bases from V and 1 from J, leaving 9 bases between them.

This chain's CDR3 is CATTGQRDGDTQYF. CDR3 DNA sequence: TGTGCCACCACGGGACAGCGGGACGGAGATACGCAGTATTTT. This chain joins TRBV10-3 and TRBJ2-3; either TRBD1 or TRBD2 may supply D (7 bases each). V lost 10 bases, J lost 5 bases, and 19 bases lay in between. Per germline, CDR1 ENHRY and CDR2 SYGVKD. The CDR3 length is 14 residues.

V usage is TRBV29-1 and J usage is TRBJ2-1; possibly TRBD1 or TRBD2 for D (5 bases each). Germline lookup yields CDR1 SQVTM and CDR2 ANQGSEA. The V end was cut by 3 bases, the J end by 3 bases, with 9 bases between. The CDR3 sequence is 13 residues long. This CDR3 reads CSVEGRLYNEQFF. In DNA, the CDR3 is TGCAGCGTTGAGGGACGGCTCTACAATGAGCAGTTCTTC.

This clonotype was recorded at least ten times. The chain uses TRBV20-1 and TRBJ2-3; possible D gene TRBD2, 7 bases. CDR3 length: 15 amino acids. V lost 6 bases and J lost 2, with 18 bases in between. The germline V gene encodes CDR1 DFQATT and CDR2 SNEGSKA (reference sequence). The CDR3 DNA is TGCAGTGCGACCCAGGGAGGGGGGAACACAGATACGCAGTATTTT. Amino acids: CSATQGGGNTDTQYF.

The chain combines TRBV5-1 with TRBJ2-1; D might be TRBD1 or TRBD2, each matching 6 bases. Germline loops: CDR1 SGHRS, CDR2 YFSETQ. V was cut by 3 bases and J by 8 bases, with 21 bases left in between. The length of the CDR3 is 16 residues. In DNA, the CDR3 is TGCGCCAGCAGCTGGGGGATACTCGGTAGGGGGGATGAGCAGTTCTTC. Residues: CASSWGILGRGDEQFF.

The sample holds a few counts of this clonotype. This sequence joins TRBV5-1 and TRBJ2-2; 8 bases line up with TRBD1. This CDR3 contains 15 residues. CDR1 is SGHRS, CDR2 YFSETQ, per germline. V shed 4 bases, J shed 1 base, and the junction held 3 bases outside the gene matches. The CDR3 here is CASSGGTGNTGELFF. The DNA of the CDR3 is TGCGCCAGCAGCGGTGGGACAGGGAACACCGGGGAGCTGTTTTTT.

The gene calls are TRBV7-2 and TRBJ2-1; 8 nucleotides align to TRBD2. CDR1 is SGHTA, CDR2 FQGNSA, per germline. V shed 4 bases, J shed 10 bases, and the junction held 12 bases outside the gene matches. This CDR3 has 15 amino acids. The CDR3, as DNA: TGTGCCAGCAGCTGGTGGAGCGGGGGAGCCCGGGAGCAGTTCTTC. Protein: CASSWWSGGAREQFF.

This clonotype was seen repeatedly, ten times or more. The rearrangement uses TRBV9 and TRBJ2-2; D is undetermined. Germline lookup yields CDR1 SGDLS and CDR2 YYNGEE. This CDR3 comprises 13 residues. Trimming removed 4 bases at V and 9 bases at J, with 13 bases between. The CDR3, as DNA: TGTGCCAGCAGCCCCGACTCCCTACGGGAGCTGTTTTTT. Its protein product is CASSPDSLRELFF. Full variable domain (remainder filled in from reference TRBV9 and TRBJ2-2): DSGVTQTPKHLITATGQRVTLRCSPRSGDLSVYWYQQSLDQGLQFLIQYYNGEERAKGNILERFSAQQFPDLHSELNLSSLELGDSALYFCASSPDSLRELFFGEGSRLTVL.

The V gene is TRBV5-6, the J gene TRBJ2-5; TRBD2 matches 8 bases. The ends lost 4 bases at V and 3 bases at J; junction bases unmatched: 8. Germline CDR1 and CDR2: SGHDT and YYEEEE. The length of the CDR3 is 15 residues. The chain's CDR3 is CASSTRVLAEETQYF. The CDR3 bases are TGTGCCAGCAGCACCCGGGTACTAGCGGAAGAGACCCAGTACTTC.

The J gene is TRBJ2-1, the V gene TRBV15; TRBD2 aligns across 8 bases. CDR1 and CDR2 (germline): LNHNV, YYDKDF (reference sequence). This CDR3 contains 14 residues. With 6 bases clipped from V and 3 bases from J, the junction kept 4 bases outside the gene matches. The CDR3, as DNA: TGTGCCACCAGTCAGACTAGCGACTACAATGAGCAGTTCTTC. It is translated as CATSQTSDYNEQFF.

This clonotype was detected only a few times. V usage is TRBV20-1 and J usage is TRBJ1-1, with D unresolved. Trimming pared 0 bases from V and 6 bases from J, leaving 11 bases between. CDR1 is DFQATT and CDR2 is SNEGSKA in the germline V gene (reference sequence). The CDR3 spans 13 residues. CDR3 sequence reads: CSARDHTAPEAFF. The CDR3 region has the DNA TGCAGTGCTAGAGATCACACAGCCCCTGAAGCTTTCTTT.

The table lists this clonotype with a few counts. CDR3 residues: CASSLDQLRAYEQYF. CDR3 bases: TGCGCCAGCAGCTTGGATCAGCTTCGCGCTTACGAGCAGTACTTC. The chain uses TRBV5-1 and TRBJ2-7, with D hard to call. Trimming took off 0 bases at V and 4 bases at J, with 14 bases between the two ends. This CDR3 comprises 15 residues. Germline CDR1 and CDR2: SGHRS and YFSETQ.

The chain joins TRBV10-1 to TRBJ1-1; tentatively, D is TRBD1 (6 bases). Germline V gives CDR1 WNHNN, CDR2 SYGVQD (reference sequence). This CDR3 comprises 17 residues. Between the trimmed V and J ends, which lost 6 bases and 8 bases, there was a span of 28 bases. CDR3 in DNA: TGCGCCAGCAGGGGGGGGGGGCCGGACCTCGCTCGAACCGAAGCTTTCTTT. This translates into CASRGGGPDLARTEAFF.

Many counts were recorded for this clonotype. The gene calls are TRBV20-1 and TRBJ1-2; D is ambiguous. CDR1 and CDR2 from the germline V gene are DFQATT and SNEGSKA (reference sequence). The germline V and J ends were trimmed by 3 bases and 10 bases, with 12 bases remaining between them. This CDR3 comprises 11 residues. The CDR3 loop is CSARGPVDYTF. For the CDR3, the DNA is TGCAGTGCTAGGGGCCCAGTAGACTACACCTTC.

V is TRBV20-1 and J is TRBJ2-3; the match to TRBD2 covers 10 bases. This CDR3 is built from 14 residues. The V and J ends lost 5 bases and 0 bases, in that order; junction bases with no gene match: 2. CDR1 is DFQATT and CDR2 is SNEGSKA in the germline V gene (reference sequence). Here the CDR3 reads CSAVTSGSTDTQYF. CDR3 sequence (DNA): TGCAGTGCTGTGACTAGCGGGAGCACAGATACGCAGTATTTT.

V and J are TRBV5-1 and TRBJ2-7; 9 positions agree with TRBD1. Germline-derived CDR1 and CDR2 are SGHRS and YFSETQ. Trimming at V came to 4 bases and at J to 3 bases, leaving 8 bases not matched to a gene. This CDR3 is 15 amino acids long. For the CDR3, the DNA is TGCGCCAGCAGCGATTACAGGGGGCTCGGCTACGAGCAGTACTTC. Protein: CASSDYRGLGYEQYF. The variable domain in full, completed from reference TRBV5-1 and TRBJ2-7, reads KAGVTQTPRYLIKTRGQQVTLSCSPISGHRSVSWYQQTPGQGLQFLFEYFSETQRNKGNFPGRFSGRQFSNSRSEMNVSTLELGDSALYLCASSDYRGLGYEQYFGPGTRLTVT.

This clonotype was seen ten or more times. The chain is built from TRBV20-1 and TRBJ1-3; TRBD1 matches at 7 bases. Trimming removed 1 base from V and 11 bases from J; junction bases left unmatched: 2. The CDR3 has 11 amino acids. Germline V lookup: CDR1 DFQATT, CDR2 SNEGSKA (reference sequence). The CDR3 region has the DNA TGCAGTGCTAGAGGACAGGGACCCATATATTTT. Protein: CSARGQGPIYF.

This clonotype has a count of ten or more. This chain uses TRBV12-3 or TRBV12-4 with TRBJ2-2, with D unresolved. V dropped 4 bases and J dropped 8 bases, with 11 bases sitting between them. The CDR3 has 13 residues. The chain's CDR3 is CASSSAWGGELFF. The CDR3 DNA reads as TGTGCCAGCAGTTCAGCCTGGGGAGGGGAGCTGTTTTTT.

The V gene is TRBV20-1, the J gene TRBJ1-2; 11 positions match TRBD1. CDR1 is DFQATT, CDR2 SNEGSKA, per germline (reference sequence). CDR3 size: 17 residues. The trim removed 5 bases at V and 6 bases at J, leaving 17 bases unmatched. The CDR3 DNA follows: TGCAGTGCTGAAAACCGGGACAGGGGGGTCATTGGGCATGGCTACACCTTC. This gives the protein CSAENRDRGVIGHGYTF.

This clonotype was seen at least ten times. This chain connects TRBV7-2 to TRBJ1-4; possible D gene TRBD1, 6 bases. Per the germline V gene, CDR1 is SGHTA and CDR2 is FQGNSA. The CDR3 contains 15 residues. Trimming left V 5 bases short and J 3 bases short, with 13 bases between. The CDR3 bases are TGTGCCAGCAGCCAACAGGGCGCGGCTAATGAAAAACTGTTTTTT. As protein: CASSQQGAANEKLFF.

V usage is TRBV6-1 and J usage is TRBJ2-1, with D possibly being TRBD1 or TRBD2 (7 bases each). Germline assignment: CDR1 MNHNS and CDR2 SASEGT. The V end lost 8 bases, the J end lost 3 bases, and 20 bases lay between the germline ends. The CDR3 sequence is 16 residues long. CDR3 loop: CASRFEGASGYNEQFF. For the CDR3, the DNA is TGTGCCAGCCGGTTTGAGGGGGCTAGCGGCTACAATGAGCAGTTCTTC.